This T cell receptor (beta chain) was sequenced for a study of PD-L1 blockade in urothelial cancer. Study details: The year 2014 saw patients start atezolizumab, 1,200 mg intravenously every 3 weeks. Tumor samples had a median of approximately 1,500 T cells.

Using amplified housekeeping genes, tumor DNA from FFPE samples was quantified. Produced via immunoSEQ multiplex PCR; TCRdb's table is partial and in-frame only. Of 30,000 to 40,000 clones in the sample, approximately 34% were seen once. Relative to its sample, this clone is medium-sized. Its antigen is not known. Study observations and caveats: Durable-benefit cases showed more tumor-associated blood clone expansion at 3 weeks.

The sequenced sample was tumor tissue, obtained before atezolizumab (anti-PD-L1) treatment. This TCR was sampled from a man aged 55 to 69 with urothelial cancer.

The CDR3 sequence: CASSSLAGVPYEQYF. The CDR3 DNA follows: TGCGCCAGCAGCTCACTAGCGGGAGTCCCCTACGAGCAGTACTTC. V gene TRBV5-1 combines with J gene TRBJ2-7, with 11 bases aligning to TRBD2. J was trimmed by 2 bases and V by 3 bases; bases with no gene match: 4. This CDR3 has 15 amino acids. Germline CDR1 and CDR2: SGHRS and YFSETQ.